Detailed here is one TCR beta chain. Its antigen is undetermined. Produced via immunoSEQ multiplex PCR; TCRdb's table is partial and in-frame only. The sample consists of roughly 640,000 clones, approximately 97% of them appearing once. Germline values: CDR1 ENHRY, CDR2 SYGVKD. The CDR3 consists of 15 residues. With V trimmed by 3 bases and J by 8 bases, 8 bases remained unmatched. These data come from a study of shared clonotypes between healthy human individuals. Findings of the study overall: Though the depth was large, rarefaction showed that sorted-subset sequencing was incomplete. It was expected that sequencing depth would affect clonotype sharing among donors.

V and J are TRBV10-3 and TRBJ2-2, with TRBD1 matching 8 bases. The origin of this receptor is a woman in her twenties or thirties in good health. The sample consisted of naive CD4+ T cells sorted from blood. As for subset: CD45RA+ positively selected. CDR3 loop: CAISDFGQGSGELFF. The CDR3 DNA is TGTGCCATCAGTGATTTTGGACAGGGCTCTGGGGAGCTGTTTTTT.